A selection of T cell receptor beta chains follows, all from one sample in a study of regulatory T cells in long-lasting Graves disease. TCRdb re-called the multiplex PCR reads with MiXCR, one entry per CDR3 protein. The profile shows about 420,000 distinct CDR3 sequences, 23% of them singletons. The source was peripheral blood mononuclear cells (PBMCs), collected when the disease was refractory, from a patient treated with antithyroid drugs. The origin of the receptors is a female donor with Graves disease. Both conserved end residues are part of each CDR3. D genes are given only for firm matches. Where a row states a size, it is once, few, many or the class of an expanded clone; other rows omit it.

>TRBJ1-1|TRBV6-2/TRBV6-3|NA|NA
TGTGCCAGCAGTTATGGGGGGCTCGGTGTAGCTTTCTTT
CASSYGGLGVAFF
>TRBJ1-2|TRBV11-2|many|NA
TGTGCCAGCAGCTTAGAGCAGGGCCATGGCTACACCTTC
CASSLEQGHGYTF
>TRBJ2-3|TRBV11-2|NA|TRBD2
TGTGCCAGCAGCCCACAGACTAGCGGGGGGTTTGATACGCAGTATTTT
CASSPQTSGGFDTQYF
>TRBJ1-5|TRBV28|many|NA
TGTGCCAGCAGATTCGGGTCGAATCAGCCCCAGCATTTT
CASRFGSNQPQHF
>TRBJ1-1|TRBV5-1|many|NA
TGCGCCAGCAGCTTAGCAGGGGCCACTGAAGCTTTCTTT
CASSLAGATEAFF
>TRBJ2-7|TRBV5-1|NA|TRBD1
TGCGCCAGCAGCGTGACCGGGGACAGGCGAGGCGAGCAGTACTTC
CASSVTGDRRGEQYF
>TRBJ1-2|TRBV19|many|NA
TGTGCCAGTAGTATTTATGGAAAGACGACGGGGATCAATGGCTACACCTTC
CASSIYGKTTGINGYTF
>TRBJ1-4|TRBV6-1|NA|NA
TGTGCCAGCGGGGGATACACGGGTTTCACTAATGAAAAACTGTTTTTT
CASGGYTGFTNEKLFF
>TRBJ1-5|TRBV30|NA|TRBD1
TGTGCCTGGAGTGAAAAGAGGGGGCCGGGGCAGCCCCAGCATTTT
CAWSEKRGPGQPQHF
>TRBJ1-3|TRBV12-3/TRBV12-4|few|NA
TGTGCCAGCAGTGTACAGGGTTCTGGAAACACCATATATTTT
CASSVQGSGNTIYF
>TRBJ1-5|TRBV28|few|NA
TGTGCCAGCACATTCCACGACGGGATTTTAAATAGCAATCAGCCCCAGCATTTT
CASTFHDGILNSNQPQHF
>TRBJ2-5|TRBV25-1|few|TRBD1
TGTGCCAGCAGTTCGACCAGGGGGCAAGAGACCCAGTACTTC
CASSSTRGQETQYF
>TRBJ2-7|TRBV6-5|many|TRBD2
TGTGCCAGCAGTTCCGCCATTCGGGGGAGCGGGAGATTCTACGAGCAGTACTTC
CASSSAIRGSGRFYEQYF
>TRBJ2-4|TRBV19|once|TRBD2
TGTGCCAGTAGTATAGGGGGCACTAGCGGGAAAAACATTCAGTACTTC
CASSIGGTSGKNIQYF
>TRBJ2-2|TRBV7-3|many|NA
TGTGCCAGCAGCTTAACATCCGGGAACACCGGGGAGCTGTTTTTT
CASSLTSGNTGELFF
>TRBJ2-2|TRBV2|many|NA
TGTGCCAGCAACCCCCCCGGGGACACCGGGGAGCTGTTTTTT
CASNPPGDTGELFF
>TRBJ1-1|TRBV6-1|few|NA
TGTGCCAGCAGGGACCCGGGACTAAACACTGAAGCTTTCTTT
CASRDPGLNTEAFF
>TRBJ2-2|TRBV28|NA|TRBD2
TGTGCCAGCAGTTCTCTCCGGGGACTAGCGGGAGGGCCCACCGGGGAGCTGTTTTTT
CASSSLRGLAGGPTGELFF
>TRBJ2-1|TRBV7-2|NA|TRBD2
TGTGCCAGCAGCCTAGTGGGGACTAGCGAGTACAATGAGCAGTTCTTC
CASSLVGTSEYNEQFF
>TRBJ2-5|TRBV3-1|many|NA
TGTGCCAGCAGAAGAGGAAAGACCCAGTACTTC
CASRRGKTQYF
>TRBJ2-5|TRBV7-2|many|TRBD1
TGTGCCAGCAGCTTAGGCAGGGGGCAGCTCAGGACCCAGTACTTC
CASSLGRGQLRTQYF
>TRBJ1-1|TRBV10-3|NA|NA
TGTGCCATCAGTGAGAGGATGAACACTGAAGCTTTCTTT
CAISERMNTEAFF
>TRBJ2-7|TRBV29-1|many|NA
TGCAGCGTCCCAAAGGCCCAGGGTACCTACGAGCAGTACTTC
CSVPKAQGTYEQYF
>TRBJ1-1|TRBV29-1|many|NA
TGCAGCGTTGAAGACGGTCTTGAAGCTTTCTTT
CSVEDGLEAFF
>TRBJ2-7|TRBV12-3/TRBV12-4|many|TRBD2
TGTGCCAGCAGTTTGAGCGGGATTCAGGGCGAGCAGTACTTC
CASSLSGIQGEQYF
>TRBJ1-5|TRBV28|NA|TRBD1
TGTGCCAGCAGACTCCGGACAGGGGACAATCAGCCCCAGCATTTT
CASRLRTGDNQPQHF
>TRBJ2-7|TRBV6-1|few|NA
TGTGCCAGCAGTGAAAGGCGGCTTGGGGAGCAGTACTTC
CASSERRLGEQYF
>TRBJ1-2|TRBV12-5|many|TRBD1
TGTGCTAGTGGTTTGGTACTCGGACAGGGGGCTGCTCGAGGCTACACCTTC
CASGLVLGQGAARGYTF
>TRBJ1-1|TRBV28|many|NA
TGTGCCAGCAGCTCAACGACAGGAATGAACACTGAAGCTTTCTTT
CASSSTTGMNTEAFF
>TRBJ2-7|TRBV29-1|once|TRBD2
TGCAGCGTCGGACTAGCGGGAGGGCCACAAGCCTCCTACGAGCAGTACTTC
CSVGLAGGPQASYEQYF
>TRBJ1-2|TRBV29-1|many|TRBD1
TGCAGCGTTTGGACAGGGGAAGGCTACACCTTC
CSVWTGEGYTF
>TRBJ1-4|TRBV2|many|TRBD1
TGTGCCAGCAGTGAGAACAGGGGCATCGAAAAACTGTTTTTT
CASSENRGIEKLFF
>TRBJ2-7|TRBV10-3|NA|TRBD2
TGTGCCACAGCGGGACTAGCGGGCTACGAGCAGTACTTC
CATAGLAGYEQYF
>TRBJ1-4|TRBV4-2|NA|NA
TGTGCCAGCAGCCAAGGTATCGGGGCTGAAAAACTGTTTTTT
CASSQGIGAEKLFF
>TRBJ2-7|TRBV7-2|NA|TRBD2
TGTGCCAGCAGCTCCAGGACTAGCGGGAGGGTCTACGAGCAGTACTTC
CASSSRTSGRVYEQYF
>TRBJ2-2|TRBV28|NA|NA
TGTGCCAGCAAAAGGGGGGTATTGGGGGCCGGGGAGCTGTTTTTT
CASKRGVLGAGELFF
>TRBJ1-1|TRBV7-2|NA|NA
TGTGCCAGCAGCCCGTACTCCGGAGGGAACACTGAAGCTTTCTTT
CASSPYSGGNTEAFF
>TRBJ1-2|TRBV12-3/TRBV12-4|few|NA
TGTGCCAGCAACCGGGGGGGGGAGTACTATGGCTACACCTTC
CASNRGGEYYGYTF
>TRBJ2-5|TRBV7-9|NA|NA
TGTGCCAGCAGCCCGGACCTACCGTACCAAGAGACCCAGTACTTC
CASSPDLPYQETQYF
>TRBJ2-5|TRBV28|many|TRBD1
TGTGCCAGCAGTTCCTCCGGGACAGGGGGCCAAGAGACCCAGTACTTC
CASSSSGTGGQETQYF
>TRBJ2-2|TRBV30|few|TRBD1
TGTGCCTTGGGACAGGGGCCCGGGGAGCTGTTTTTT
CALGQGPGELFF
>TRBJ1-6|TRBV10-3|many|NA
TGTGCCATCAGAGAATATAATTCACCCCTCCACTTT
CAIREYNSPLHF
>TRBJ1-4|TRBV20-1|few|NA
TGCAGTGCTAGACCCCCTTTAAGCATTGAAAAACTGTTTTTT
CSARPPLSIEKLFF
>TRBJ1-5|TRBV7-6|NA|TRBD1
TGTGCCAGCAGCGAGATTCCCCCGGACAGGGGGAACCAGCCCCAGCATTTT
CASSEIPPDRGNQPQHF
>TRBJ2-7|TRBV12-3/TRBV12-4|many|NA
TGTGCCAGCAGTTTAAACAGTCCCCACGAGCAGTACTTC
CASSLNSPHEQYF
>TRBJ2-5|TRBV2|many|NA
TGTGCCAGCGAGGCCCGGTACCAAGAGACCCAGTACTTC
CASEARYQETQYF
>TRBJ2-7|TRBV20-1|NA|NA
TGCAGTGCTAGGTCGCCAGACACCCCGACCTACGAGCAGTACTTC
CSARSPDTPTYEQYF
>TRBJ2-7|TRBV27|NA|NA
TGTGCCAGCAGTTTAAATCTCATCGAGCAGTACTTC
CASSLNLIEQYF
>TRBJ1-1|TRBV2|many|NA
TGTGCCAGCAGTGAAGCGCTTCGAACAGGGAACACTGAAGCTTTCTTT
CASSEALRTGNTEAFF
>TRBJ2-7|TRBV6-1|NA|NA
TGTGCCAGAGACCAGGGTCTCTACGAGCAGTACTTC
CARDQGLYEQYF
>TRBJ2-7|TRBV18|NA|TRBD2
TGTGCCAGCTCACCACCTAGCGGGAGTATATCCTACGAGCAGTACTTC
CASSPPSGSISYEQYF
>TRBJ2-5|TRBV12-3/TRBV12-4|many|TRBD2
TGTGCCAGCAGTACCCCACCACCGGGAGGGCCCGCTCAAGAGACCCAGTACTTC
CASSTPPPGGPAQETQYF